Included here is one TCR beta chain sequence, with context. The sample belongs to a study of regulatory T cells in long-lasting Graves disease. Time point reported: newly diagnosed GD, antithyroid drugs for less than 3 months. Generation of the TCR library employed RNA extracted from PBMCs. This CDR3 has 15 amino acids. Trimming removed 10 bases at V and 0 bases at J, with 13 bases between. CDR1 SNHLY and CDR2 FYNNEI come from the germline V gene. Combining iRepertoire HTBI primers with Arm-PCR of CDR3 regions, the authors built TCR beta libraries. MiXCR, run by TCRdb on the multiplex PCR reads, gives a single entry per CDR3 protein. This sample has approximately 470,000 distinct CDR3 sequences, with around 15% found just once. The data also belong to a second study, concerning T cells in Graves' hyperthyroidism and ophthalmopathy. That paper states: Most expanded thyroid clonotypes above 0.001 also appeared in blood.

The material was peripheral blood mononuclear cells (PBMCs), obtained at new diagnosis, from a patient treated with antithyroid drugs. The TCR originated in a man aged 40-49 years with Graves disease. J is TRBJ2-6 and V is TRBV2; no clear D. CDR3 region: CANNLGNSGANVLTF. The DNA of the CDR3 is TGTGCCAACAATCTTGGAAACTCTGGGGCCAACGTCCTGACTTTC.